A selection of T cell receptor beta chains follows, all from one sample in a study of T cells in Graves' hyperthyroidism and ophthalmopathy. One entry per CDR3 protein results from TCRdb running MiXCR on the multiplex PCR reads. The sample lists 300,000 to 450,000 distinct CDR3 sequences; 17% were seen once. Sequenced material: blood. The receptors were sampled from a woman aged 25 to 45 with Graves' hyperthyroidism that later progressed to Graves' ophthalmopathy. Each CDR3 is given with its conserved first and last residue. A D gene is named only where the DNA matches it firmly. Part of the rows lack a size; the others show once, few, many or a class for expanded clones.

CASSQASGIQETQYF | TGTGCCAGCAGCCAAGCAAGCGGGATCCAAGAGACCCAGTACTTC | TRBJ2-5 | . | TRBV4-2 | TRBD2
CASSLAFGGNNSPLHF | TGTGCCAGCAGCTTAGCCTTTGGAGGGAATAATTCACCCCTCCACTTT | TRBJ1-6 | many | TRBV11-2 | .
CASSLTITVQETQYF | TGCGCCAGCAGCTTAACTATAACAGTACAAGAGACCCAGTACTTC | TRBJ2-5 | . | TRBV5-1 | .
CASSLEGPISVSFF | TGTGCCAGCAGCTTAGAGGGCCCCATATCGGTGTCTTTCTTT | TRBJ1-1 | . | TRBV7-8 | .
CASSYGGVGNTQYF | TGTGCCAGCAGTTACGGGGGAGTCGGGAATACGCAGTATTTT | TRBJ2-3 | many | TRBV28 | .
CASSTPKDRVDYTGELFF | TGTGCCAGTAGTACCCCAAAGGACAGGGTGGATTACACCGGGGAGCTGTTTTTT | TRBJ2-2 | many | TRBV19 | TRBD1
CASSLVIPNNEQFF | TGTGCCAGCAGCTTAGTGATCCCCAACAATGAGCAGTTCTTC | TRBJ2-1 | many | TRBV11-2 | .
CASSFVPGASGEQYF | TGTGCCAGCAGCTTTGTCCCCGGGGCCTCGGGTGAGCAGTACTTC | TRBJ2-7 | many | TRBV7-8 | .
CASSPRDYSREQYF | TGTGCCAGCAGCCCCCGGGACTATTCACGCGAGCAGTACTTC | TRBJ2-7 | many | TRBV9 | TRBD2
CSADGGALTGELFF | TGCAGTGCTGACGGGGGAGCTCTGACCGGGGAGCTGTTTTTT | TRBJ2-2 | . | TRBV20-1 | .
CSVEDEGAGNPYEQYF | TGCAGCGTTGAAGATGAGGGAGCGGGCAATCCCTACGAGCAGTACTTC | TRBJ2-7 | many | TRBV29-1 | .
CASSWDRTSGNTIYF | TGCGCCAGCAGCTGGGACAGGACATCTGGAAACACCATATATTTT | TRBJ1-3 | . | TRBV5-1 | TRBD1
CASSPNFGETGNTIYF | TGTGCCAGCAGCCCCAATTTCGGGGAGACTGGAAACACCATATATTTT | TRBJ1-3 | . | TRBV11-2 | .
CASSEVLGYEQYF | TGTGCCAGCAGTGAAGTCTTGGGCTACGAGCAGTACTTC | TRBJ2-7 | . | TRBV25-1 | .
CASGSPGTGYNEQFF | TGTGCTAGTGGTTCCCCCGGGACTGGCTACAATGAGCAGTTCTTC | TRBJ2-1 | many | TRBV12-5 | .
CASSLGQGQLEQYF | TGTGCCAGCAGCCTAGGACAGGGACAGCTAGAGCAGTACTTC | TRBJ2-7 | many | TRBV7-8 | TRBD1
CASSLGLAYNEQFF | TGTGCCAGCAGCTTAGGTCTGGCCTACAATGAGCAGTTCTTC | TRBJ2-1 | many | TRBV11-2 | .